This T cell receptor beta chain was sequenced during a study of blood T cells in healthy people across ages. For the second PCR, which ran for about 6 to 11 cycles, a sample-barcoded 5' primer and a J-beta primer mix were used. TCRdb processed the 5' RACE reads anew with MiXCR; each CDR3 protein has one entry. Here the sample spans fewer than 650,000 distinct CDR3 sequences, roughly a quarter being singletons. CDR3 length: 19 residues. Trimming left V 1 base short and J 0 bases short, with 22 bases between. This clonotype was recorded a few times. These same data were also listed under a study on T cells of mothers and their children. As that report states: Each child contributed about 3 million TCR beta CDR3 reads, while each mother contributed over 9.5 million.

The chain combines TRBV12-3 or TRBV12-4 with TRBJ2-7, with D perhaps matching TRBD1 (6 bases). Sequenced input: blood. The sequence derives from a boy between 2 and 10 years old in good health. Written as DNA, the CDR3 is TGTGCCAGCAGTTTAGGCTCGGACAGTAGGGGACGAAGCTCCTACGAGCAGTACTTC. Protein sequence: CASSLGSDSRGRSSYEQYF.